This T cell receptor (beta chain) was captured in a study of cytomegalovirus exposure and HLA in healthy donors. Points from the study as a whole: Most CMV-associated TCR beta chains appeared HLA-restricted in a later analysis. What a later analysis showed was that several of the most significant clusters appeared linked to common viral pathogens. There were some public TCRs occurring in many donors, but most TCR sequences were rare. HLA alleles showed associations with some 15,000 TCR beta sequences in a later analysis, at a 0.05 false discovery rate.

It was with 60 Vbeta and 13 Jbeta primers that the PCR ran. Here immunoSEQ multiplex PCR was the method, and the copy in TCRdb shows in-frame clones only, minus some. Among about 130,000 clones, less than 90% were seen once, and the ten largest hold 15% to 20%. This CDR3 is built from 15 residues. The germline V gene has CDR1 MGHDK and CDR2 SYGVNS. V lost 5 bases to trimming and J lost 1 base, with 14 bases between them. On this clone: Antigen: not known.

V gene TRBV25-1 combines with J gene TRBJ1-1, with unresolved D. This TCR was sampled from a man aged 18-30 years in good health and CMV-seropositive. Material for sequencing was PBMCs. CDR3 nucleotides: TGTGCCAGCAGTTATGAGGCGTATGGGAACACTGAAGCTTTCTTT. Protein product: CASSYEAYGNTEAFF. The complete variable domain, with remaining parts taken from reference TRBV25-1 and TRBJ1-1, reads EADIYQTPRYLVIGTGKKITLECSQTMGHDKMYWYQQDPGMELHLIHYSYGVNSTEKGDLSSESTVSRIRTEHFPLTLESARPSHTSQYLCASSYEAYGNTEAFFGQGTRLTVV.